This T cell receptor beta chain appears in the sequencing data of a study of beta chain features in type 1 diabetes (dated by TCRdb to 2016 to 2019). About the study as a whole: Mean age, gender distribution, total cell number and subset yield were not different between patients and healthy donors. A total of under 120,000,000 sorted cells were examined across all samples, and RNA yield correlated strongly with the number of cells per subset. In the study, TCRB repertoires of sorted circulating CD4+ T cell subsets from recently diagnosed type 1 diabetes patients were compared with those of matched healthy donors. Regulatory and stem cell-like memory subsets were obtained from only 8 patients and about 8 healthy donors, while naive and central memory subsets were obtained from all 30 or so donors. General findings and caveats noted by the study authors: HLA sub-analyses involved small numbers of individuals, so any influence of HLA type on TCRB rearrangement remained unresolved. PCR may preferentially amplify shorter templates, but because patient and control samples were amplified and corrected together, any resulting skew would affect both groups equally. Naive, central memory and regulatory TCRB repertoires appeared to be more alike among patients than among healthy donors. At VDJ recombination sites, type 1 diabetes patients had fewer insertions and more deleted nucleotides, which implies abnormalities in thymic rearrangement. Type 1 diabetes patients showed a moderate but significant shortening of TCRB CDR3 length in all four CD4+ subsets. Because cDNA was sequenced instead of genomic DNA, activated cells with high expression could be over-represented, although the groups did not differ in activation or CD3 levels.

Inclusive of the bounding cysteine and phenylalanine, the CDR3 is 14 residues long. Just the 42-base CDR3 DNA is kept, in frame starting at base 1. Each donor gave one peripheral blood draw, averaging around 120 mL, which was collected into heparinised tubes. Naive, central memory, regulatory and stem cell-like memory CD4+ T cells were sorted on a BD FACSAria II using a panel including CD45RO, CCR7, CD25, CD127, CD95 and CD27. All sorted populations exceeded 95% purity. Right away, PBMCs were isolated by Lymphoprep density gradient centrifugation and were stained directly, with no culture step. So that batch effects would be minimized, each experiment stained and sorted samples in pairs, pairing one healthy donor with one patient. The entire amount of isolated RNA was reverse transcribed using the High Capacity cDNA Reverse Transcription Kit, so the sequenced TCRB transcripts were expressed ones. Naive, central memory and regulatory T cell samples underwent deep immunoSEQ sequencing, averaging roughly 3.3 million total reads per sample. Sorted cells were lysed in RLT buffer, and RNA was extracted using DNase-treated RNeasy Micro or Mini kits according to cell number. Each cell subset was processed on its own to prevent cross-contamination, while patient and healthy donor samples were processed together. The immunoSEQ multiplex PCR was used to amplify TCRB sequences from cDNA, yielding 87-bp fragments that span the CDR3 region. Sequencing of the amplicons was done on the Illumina HiSeq platform. For the original study's pipeline: PCR bias was corrected computationally using synthetic template baselines, and reads within Hamming distance 2 were collapsed, with unmergeable singletons discarded. Reads were aligned to IMGT to assign V, D and J genes, CDR3 length, and insertions or deletions at six rearrangement sites. Within each subset, clonotype counts were normalized to sorted cell number, after which true diversity and Gini coefficients were computed with the tcR R package. The overlap coefficient, calculated on TCRB nucleotide sequences, was used to measure repertoire sharing. Out-of-frame TCRB sequences from naive cells were analyzed to stand in for the pre-selection repertoire. The immuneACCESS repertoire file appears here via TCRdb, limited to in-frame rearrangements. These files lack a portion of the clones; in checked studies, under half of the deficit traces to unresolved V genes, and the cause of the others is not known. That table is the source of V, J and clone size, and D and trimming were worked out from the DNA. For this sample there are hundreds of thousands of clones; over 14% appear just once. The ten largest clones capture 0.015% to 0.017% of the sample.

On this clone itself: Its antigen target is currently unknown. The input lacks base qualities; no much larger clone sits a single base away.

This receptor was obtained from a man aged 18 to 30 with type 1 diabetes. The chain was built from TRBV21-1 and TRBJ2-7; TRBD1, the table's D call, was not compared with the DNA. TRBV21-1 is classified as a pseudogene. Sequencing was carried out using naive CD4+ T cells from blood. The intended sense of this specimen's cell subset or site label: true naive CD4+ T cells. CDR3 sequence: CASSKQASSYEQYF. The nucleotide sequence reads as follows: TGTGCCAGCAGCAAACAGGCCAGCTCCTACGAGCAGTACTTC.